The sequence of this T cell receptor (beta chain) was determined in a study of regulatory T cells. Patients aged 2 to 39 years had fewer naive T cells. Sorting split CD4+ cells into CD25-high CD127-low Tregs and CD25-low CD127-high conventional T cells. Primers: 52 TRBV forward and 13 TRBJ reverse. Assay: immunoSEQ multiplex PCR; the TCRdb copy retains only in-frame clones and omits some. There are over 35,000 clones in the sample; approximately 89% occur only once, and over 2% lies in the top ten. Germline V CDR1 and CDR2: SGHAT, FQNNGV. Trimming removed 0 bases from V and 6 bases from J, with 9 bases in between. This CDR3 is 13 amino acids long. A remark on this clone: What it binds is not known.

Overall study findings and caveats: Hydrophobic residues at CDR3 positions 6 and 7 were enriched in conventional CD4+ T cells of CD3G-deficient patients. In patients, unique TRB V-J pairs were restricted and V/J usage skewed, especially in Tregs.

The rearrangement joins TRBV11-2 to TRBJ2-7; D is unclear. This TCR was sampled from a person aged 18-29 years with CD3G deficiency. The sequencing sample was made of conventional CD4+ T cells sorted from blood. CDR3 nucleotides: TGTGCCAGCAGCTTAGATCGGGCCGGCGAGCAGTACTTC. The encoded protein is CASSLDRAGEQYF.